What follows is one T cell receptor (beta chain) and its context. The antigen it binds to is not known. No base quality values were provided; no much bigger clone lies one nucleotide off. To prepare the library, the immunoSEQ multiplex PCR assay was applied. The clones in this table, taken by TCRdb from immuneACCESS, are in-frame only. Not every clone is retained; where verified, under half of the shortfall comes from an unresolved V gene, and the cause of the rest is unknown. For this sample there are over 70,000 clones; 95% appear just once. The top ten hold more than 0.3% of the sample. The data stem from a study of technical replicates of blood from a handful of donors (dated by TCRdb to 2016 to 2017). Looking up the germline V gene (reference sequence) yields CDR1 LNHDA and CDR2 SQIVND. Unmatched junction bases come to 4, with V trimmed by 1 base and J by 3 bases. The CDR3 contains 15 residues, cysteine and phenylalanine counted. Left in the record is the CDR3 DNA by itself, 45 bases read in frame from the first base.

Sequencing was performed on T cells isolated from PBMCs. This sequence originates from a human donor in good health. The V gene is TRBV19 and the J gene is TRBJ2-7; 9 central bases correspond to TRBD2. The nucleotide sequence is TGTGCCAGTAGTATAGGACTAGCGGACGACTACGAGCAGTACTTC. It is translated as CASSIGLADDYEQYF.